A single TCR beta chain is shown here with its context. This specimen belongs to a study of blood T cell repertoires in COVID-19. Study-level background: The samples span acute and convalescent COVID-19 from the United States, Italy and Spain. PBMCs, B-cell-depleted T cells, or T cells provided the cDNA or gDNA that made up the material.

The CDR3 has 12 amino acids. Germline assignment: CDR1 WSHSY and CDR2 SAAADI. The ends were cut back, 3 bases at V and 8 bases at J, with 8 bases in the middle. In the source study's methods: Nucleated cell number was recorded as an estimate derived from reference gene primer amplification. Method: immunoSEQ multiplex PCR; TCRdb's copy keeps in-frame clones and lacks some. V and J calls and clone size are given by that table; D and trimming were obtained from the DNA. The sample lists 130,000 to 150,000 clones; approximately 86% were seen once. The sample comprised peripheral blood. The receptor was derived from a woman between 45 and 60 years old with acute or convalescent COVID-19. This chain uses TRBV10-2 with TRBJ2-1; unclear D gene. CDR3 nucleotides: TGCGCCAGCAGTGAAGTAGTGGATGAGCAGTTCTTC. Translated: CASSEVVDEQFF.